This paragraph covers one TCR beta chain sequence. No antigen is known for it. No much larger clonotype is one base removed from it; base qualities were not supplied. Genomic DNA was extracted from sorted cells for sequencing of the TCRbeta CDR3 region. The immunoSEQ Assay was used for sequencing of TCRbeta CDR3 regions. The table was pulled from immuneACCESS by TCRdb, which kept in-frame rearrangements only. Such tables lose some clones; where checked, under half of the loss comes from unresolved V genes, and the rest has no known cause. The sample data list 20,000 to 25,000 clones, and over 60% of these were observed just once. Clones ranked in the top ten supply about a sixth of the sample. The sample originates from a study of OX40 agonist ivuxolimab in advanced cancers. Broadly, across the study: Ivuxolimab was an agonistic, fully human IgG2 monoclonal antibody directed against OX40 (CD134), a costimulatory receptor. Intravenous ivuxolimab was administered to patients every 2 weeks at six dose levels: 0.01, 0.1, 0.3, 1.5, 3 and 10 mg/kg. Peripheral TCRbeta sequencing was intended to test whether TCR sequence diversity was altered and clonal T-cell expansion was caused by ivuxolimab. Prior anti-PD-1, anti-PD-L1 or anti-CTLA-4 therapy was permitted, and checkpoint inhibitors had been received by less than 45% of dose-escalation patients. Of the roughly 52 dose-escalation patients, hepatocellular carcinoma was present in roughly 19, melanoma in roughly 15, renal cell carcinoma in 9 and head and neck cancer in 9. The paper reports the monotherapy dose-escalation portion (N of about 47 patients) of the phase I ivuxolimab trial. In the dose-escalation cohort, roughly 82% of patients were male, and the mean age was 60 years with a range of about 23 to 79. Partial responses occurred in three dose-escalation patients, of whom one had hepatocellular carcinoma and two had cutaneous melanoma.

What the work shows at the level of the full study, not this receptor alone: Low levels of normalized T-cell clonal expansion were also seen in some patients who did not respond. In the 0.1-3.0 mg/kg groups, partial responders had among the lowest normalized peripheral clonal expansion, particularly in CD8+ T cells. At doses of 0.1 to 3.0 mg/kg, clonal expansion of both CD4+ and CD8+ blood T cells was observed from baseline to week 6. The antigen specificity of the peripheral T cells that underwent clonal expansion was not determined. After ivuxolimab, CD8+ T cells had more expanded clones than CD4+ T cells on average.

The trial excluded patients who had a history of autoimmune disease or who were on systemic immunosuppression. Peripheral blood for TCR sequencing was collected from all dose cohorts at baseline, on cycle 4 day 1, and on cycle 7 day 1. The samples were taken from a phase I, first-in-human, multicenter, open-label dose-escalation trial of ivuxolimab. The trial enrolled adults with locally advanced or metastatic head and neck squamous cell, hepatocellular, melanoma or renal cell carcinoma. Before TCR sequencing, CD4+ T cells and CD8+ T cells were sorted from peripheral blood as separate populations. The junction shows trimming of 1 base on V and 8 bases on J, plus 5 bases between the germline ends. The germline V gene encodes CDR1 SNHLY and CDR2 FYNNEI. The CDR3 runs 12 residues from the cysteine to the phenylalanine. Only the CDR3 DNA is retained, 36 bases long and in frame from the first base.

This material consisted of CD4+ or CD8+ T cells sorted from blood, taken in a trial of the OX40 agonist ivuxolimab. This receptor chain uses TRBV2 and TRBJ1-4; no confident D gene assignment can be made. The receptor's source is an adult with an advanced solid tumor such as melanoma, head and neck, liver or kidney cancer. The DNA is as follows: TGTGCCAGCAGTGAAGGGGGAGAAAAACTGTTTTTT. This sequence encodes CASSEGGEKLFF.